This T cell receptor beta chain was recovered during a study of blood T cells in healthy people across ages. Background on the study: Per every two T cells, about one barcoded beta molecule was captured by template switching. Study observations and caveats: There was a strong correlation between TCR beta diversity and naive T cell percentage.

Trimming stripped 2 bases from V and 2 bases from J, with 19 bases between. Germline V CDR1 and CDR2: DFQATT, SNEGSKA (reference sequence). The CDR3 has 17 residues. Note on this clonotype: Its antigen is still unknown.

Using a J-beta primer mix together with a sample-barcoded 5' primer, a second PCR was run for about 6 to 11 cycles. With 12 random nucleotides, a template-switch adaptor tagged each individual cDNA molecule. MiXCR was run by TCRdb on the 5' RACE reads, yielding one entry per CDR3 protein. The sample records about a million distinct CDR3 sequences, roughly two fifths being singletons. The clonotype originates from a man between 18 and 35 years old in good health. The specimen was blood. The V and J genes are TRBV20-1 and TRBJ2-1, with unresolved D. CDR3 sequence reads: CSARIFGLGLPYNEQFF. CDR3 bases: TGCAGTGCTAGAATATTTGGATTGGGCCTTCCCTACAATGAGCAGTTCTTC.